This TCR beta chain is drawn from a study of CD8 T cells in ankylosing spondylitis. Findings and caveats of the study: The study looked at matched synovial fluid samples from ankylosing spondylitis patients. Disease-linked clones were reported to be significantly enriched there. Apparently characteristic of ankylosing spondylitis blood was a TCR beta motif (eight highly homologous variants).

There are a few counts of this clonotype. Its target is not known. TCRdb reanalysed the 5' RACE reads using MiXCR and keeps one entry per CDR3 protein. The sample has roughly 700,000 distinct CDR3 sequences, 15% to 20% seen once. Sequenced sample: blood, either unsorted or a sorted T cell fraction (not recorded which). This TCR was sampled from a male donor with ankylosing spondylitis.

The CDR3 loop is CSAPGPVNTEAFF. Written as DNA, the CDR3 is TGCAGTGCTCCCGGTCCAGTGAACACTGAAGCTTTCTTT. This chain uses TRBV20-1 with TRBJ1-1; no clear D gene. V lost 5 bases, J lost 0 bases, and 10 bases lay in between. Germline loops: CDR1 DFQATT, CDR2 SNEGSKA (reference sequence). This CDR3 has 13 residues.